This TCR beta chain stems from a study of neoadjuvant anti-PD-1 for oral cavity cancer. V shed 4 bases and J 10 bases; nucleotides not matched to a gene: 6. The length of the CDR3 is 14 residues. Germline V gene sequence: CDR1 SGHNT, CDR2 YENEEA. Assay used: immunoSEQ multiplex PCR; TCRdb lists only in-frame clones, some missing. Of some 7,000 clones in the sample, less than 80% were seen once. Source: PBMCs, taken before nivolumab (anti-PD-1) treatment. This TCR came from a person aged 35-80 years with oral cavity squamous cell carcinoma. The gene calls are TRBV11-3 and TRBJ2-2; 10 nucleotides line up with TRBD1. CDR3 residues: CASSSRTGGTELFF. The DNA for the CDR3 is TGTGCCAGCAGCTCCAGGACAGGGGGGACGGAGCTGTTTTTT.